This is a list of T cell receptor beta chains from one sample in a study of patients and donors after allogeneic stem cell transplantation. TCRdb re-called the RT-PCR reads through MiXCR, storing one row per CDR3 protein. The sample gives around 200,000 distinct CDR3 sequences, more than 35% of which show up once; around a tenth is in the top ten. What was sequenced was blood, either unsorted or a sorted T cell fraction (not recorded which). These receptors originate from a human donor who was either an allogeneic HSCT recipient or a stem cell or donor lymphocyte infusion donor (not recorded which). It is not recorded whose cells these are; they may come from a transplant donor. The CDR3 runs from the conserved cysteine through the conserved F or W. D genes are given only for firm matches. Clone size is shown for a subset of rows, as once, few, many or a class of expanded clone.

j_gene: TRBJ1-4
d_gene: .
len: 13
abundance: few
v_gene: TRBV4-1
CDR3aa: CASSQDQREKLFF
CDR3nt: TGCGCCAGCAGCCAAGATCAAAGGGAAAAACTGTTTTTT

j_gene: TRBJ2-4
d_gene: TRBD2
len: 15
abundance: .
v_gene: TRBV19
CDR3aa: CASGAGLAGANIQYF
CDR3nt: TGTGCCAGTGGGGCAGGTTTAGCGGGGGCGAACATTCAGTACTTC

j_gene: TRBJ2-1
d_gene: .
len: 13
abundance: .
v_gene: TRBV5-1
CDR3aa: CASSSDSTNEQFF
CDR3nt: TGCGCCAGCAGCTCCGACAGCACCAATGAGCAGTTCTTC

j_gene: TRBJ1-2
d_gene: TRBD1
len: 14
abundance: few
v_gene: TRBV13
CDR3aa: CASSLADRGYGYTF
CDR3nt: TGTGCCAGCAGCTTAGCGGACAGGGGTTATGGCTACACCTTC

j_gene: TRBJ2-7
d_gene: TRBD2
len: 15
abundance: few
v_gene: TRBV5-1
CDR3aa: CASSLRLAEPYEQYF
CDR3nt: TGCGCCAGCAGCTTACGGCTAGCGGAACCCTACGAGCAGTACTTC

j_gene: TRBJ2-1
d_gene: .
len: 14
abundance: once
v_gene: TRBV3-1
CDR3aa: CASSPVRPYNEQFF
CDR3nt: TGTGCCAGCAGCCCTGTACGTCCGTACAATGAGCAGTTCTTC

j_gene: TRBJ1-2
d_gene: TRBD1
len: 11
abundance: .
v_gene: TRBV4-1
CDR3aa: CASREGAGYTF
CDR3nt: TGCGCCAGCAGAGAGGGGGCAGGCTACACCTTC

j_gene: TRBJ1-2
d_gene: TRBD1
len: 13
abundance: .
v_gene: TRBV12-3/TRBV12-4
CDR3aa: CASRPGTVYGYTF
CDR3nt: TGTGCCAGCAGACCCGGGACAGTCTATGGCTACACCTTC

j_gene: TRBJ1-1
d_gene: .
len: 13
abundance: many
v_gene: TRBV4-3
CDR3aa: CASSQDQGRIAFF
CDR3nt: TGCGCCAGCAGCCAAGATCAGGGAAGAATAGCTTTCTTT

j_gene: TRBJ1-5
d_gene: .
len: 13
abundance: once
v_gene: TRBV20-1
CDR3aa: CSAVPGNNQPQHF
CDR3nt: TGCAGTGCTGTTCCGGGGAACAATCAGCCCCAGCATTTT

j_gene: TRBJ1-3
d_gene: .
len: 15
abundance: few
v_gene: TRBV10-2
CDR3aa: CASSESWGFGNTIYF
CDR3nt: TGCGCCAGCAGTGAGTCGTGGGGCTTTGGAAACACCATATATTTT

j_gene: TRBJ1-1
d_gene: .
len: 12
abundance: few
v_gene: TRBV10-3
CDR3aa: CATRPSDTEAFF
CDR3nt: TGTGCCACCAGGCCGTCGGACACTGAAGCTTTCTTT

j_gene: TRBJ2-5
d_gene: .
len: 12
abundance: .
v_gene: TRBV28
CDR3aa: CASSSGSERGYF
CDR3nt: TGTGCCAGCAGCTCAGGGTCGGAACGGGGTTACTTC

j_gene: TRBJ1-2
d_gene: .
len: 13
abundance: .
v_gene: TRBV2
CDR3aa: CASSGGANYGYTF
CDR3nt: TGTGCCAGCAGTGGAGGAGCTAACTATGGCTACACCTTC

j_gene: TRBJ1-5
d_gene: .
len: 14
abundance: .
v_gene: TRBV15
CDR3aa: CATKGSYSNQPQHF
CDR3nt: TGTGCCACCAAGGGAAGCTATAGCAATCAGCCCCAGCATTTT

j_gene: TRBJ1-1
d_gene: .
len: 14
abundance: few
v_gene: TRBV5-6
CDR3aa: CASSRGRKNTEAFF
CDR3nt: TGTGCCAGCAGCCGCGGACGGAAGAACACTGAAGCTTTCTTT

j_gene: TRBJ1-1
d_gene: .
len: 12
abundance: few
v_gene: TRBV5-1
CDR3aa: CASSFRGSEAFF
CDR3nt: TGCGCCAGCAGCTTTCGCGGCAGTGAAGCTTTCTTT

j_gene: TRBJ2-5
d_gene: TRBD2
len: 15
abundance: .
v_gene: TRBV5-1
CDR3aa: CASSLLAGGRETQYF
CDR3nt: TGCGCCAGCAGCTTGTTAGCGGGGGGGAGAGAGACCCAGTACTTC

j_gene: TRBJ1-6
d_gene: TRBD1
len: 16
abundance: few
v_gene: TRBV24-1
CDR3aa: CATSEGRQGPNSPLHF
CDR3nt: TGTGCCACCAGTGAGGGACGACAGGGCCCGAATTCACCCCTCCACTTT

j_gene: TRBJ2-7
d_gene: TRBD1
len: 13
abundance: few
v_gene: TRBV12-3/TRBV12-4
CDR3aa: CASSRTGFYEQYF
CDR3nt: TGTGCCAGCAGTCGGACAGGGTTCTACGAGCAGTACTTC

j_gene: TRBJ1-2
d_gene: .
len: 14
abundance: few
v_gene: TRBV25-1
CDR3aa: CASSPLPPNYGYTF
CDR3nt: TGTGCCAGCAGTCCGCTCCCGCCCAACTATGGCTACACCTTC

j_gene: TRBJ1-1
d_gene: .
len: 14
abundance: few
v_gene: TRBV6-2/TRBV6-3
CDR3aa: CATEAAQRLGGAFF
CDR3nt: TGTGCCACCGAAGCAGCGCAGCGACTTGGTGGAGCTTTCTTT